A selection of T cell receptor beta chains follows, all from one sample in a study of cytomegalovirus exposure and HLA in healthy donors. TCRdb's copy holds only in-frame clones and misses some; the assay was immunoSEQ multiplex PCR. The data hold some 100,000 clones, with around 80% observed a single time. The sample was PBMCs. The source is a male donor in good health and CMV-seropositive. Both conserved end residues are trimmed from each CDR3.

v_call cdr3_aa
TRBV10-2 ASSEVQSGYT
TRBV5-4 ASSQKYADNEKLF
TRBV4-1 ASSQGSGGGTDTQY
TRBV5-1 ASSLGGVRTNEKLF
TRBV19 ASSRRGQGAINTEAF
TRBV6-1 ASSDGDTEAF
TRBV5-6 ASSLLDSNYGYT
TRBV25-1 ASSGGTGSATNEKLF
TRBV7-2 ASSLLGQGIPQETQY
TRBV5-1 ASSFGGSNSPLH
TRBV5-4 ASSGRDSNTEAF
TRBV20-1 SAYQGNIQY
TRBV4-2 ASSPTDRYGYT
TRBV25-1 ASSETGVNQPQH
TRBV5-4 ASTQQSPDNSPLH
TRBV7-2 ASSLTSGGETQY
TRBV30 AWCQRDEQY
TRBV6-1 ASTEGYGYT
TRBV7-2 ASSLAQGATEAF
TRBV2 ASSPDTGVGYT
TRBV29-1 SVSRTSGGTDTQY
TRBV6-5 ASSYTGISEQF
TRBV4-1 ASSQGKRNTEAF
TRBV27 ASSLSGQGAYYEQY
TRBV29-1 SVEQGPNEQF
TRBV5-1 ASSYGDRGFYGYT